This T cell receptor beta chain stems from a study of immune evolution from preneoplasia to lung adenocarcinoma. This CDR3 is 15 amino acids long. CDR1 is SGDLS and CDR2 is YYNGEE in the germline V gene. V gave up 4 bases and J gave up 6 bases; unmatched junction bases: 7. Study-wide findings and caveats: Top clone frequencies peaked in normal lung, apparently declining through invasive adenocarcinoma.

With respect to this clone: Its antigen remains unidentified.

Clones were sequenced by immunoSEQ multiplex PCR, and TCRdb holds only the in-frame ones, with some missing. The profile shows some 2,500 clones, about 80% of them singletons. The sequence was collected from a person aged 80 or over with lung adenocarcinoma. What was sequenced was FFPE adjacent normal lung tissue. The V and J genes are TRBV9 and TRBJ1-4, with 9 bases that match TRBD1. The DNA for the CDR3 is TGTGCCAGCAGCAAAGGACAGGGGCAATATGAAAAACTGTTTTTT. Protein product: CASSKGQGQYEKLFF. Supplemented by reference TRBV9 and TRBJ1-4, the full variable domain reads DSGVTQTPKHLITATGQRVTLRCSPRSGDLSVYWYQQSLDQGLQFLIQYYNGEERAKGNILERFSAQQFPDLHSELNLSSLELGDSALYFCASSKGQGQYEKLFFGSGTQLSVL.